The 8 T cell receptor beta chains below were found in one sample sequenced in a study of PD-1 blockade in classical Hodgkin lymphoma. Assay: immunoSEQ multiplex PCR; the TCRdb copy retains only in-frame clones and omits some. The sample gives 29,000 or so clones, about four fifths of which show up once; about 0.64% is in the top ten. Indicated time point: cycle 4 day 1 (C4D1), after five to seven weeks of nivolumab. Each patient relapsed following autologous stem cell transplantation, and prior brentuximab vedotin exposure differed. Magnetic negative selection purified CD4+ T cells from thawed PBMCs. Source: CD4+ T cells from blood, taken before the fourth cycle of nivolumab. The receptors shown here come from a human donor with classical Hodgkin lymphoma.

The J gene is TRBJ1-5, the V gene TRBV6-6; D is possibly TRBD1 (5 bases). The germline CDR1 and CDR2 sequences are MNHNY and SVGAGI (reference sequence). Trimming stripped 5 bases from V and 2 bases from J, with 13 bases between. The CDR3 has 15 amino acids. CDR3 amino acids: CASSASDTRNQPQHF. DNA for the CDR3: TGTGCCAGCAGTGCTTCGGACACCCGCAATCAGCCCCAGCATTTT.

This rearrangement joins TRBV9 to TRBJ2-2, with a weak D call TRBD2 (5 bases). Trimming stripped 4 bases from V and 1 base from J, with 14 bases between. From germline, CDR1 is SGDLS and CDR2 YYNGEE. This CDR3 contains 16 residues. The CDR3 here is CASSTSPGMNTGELFF. For the CDR3, the DNA is TGTGCCAGCAGCACCAGTCCGGGAATGAACACCGGGGAGCTGTTTTTT.

The V call is TRBV6-1, the J call TRBJ1-1; D gene unclear. The CDR3 covers 14 residues. V shed 5 bases and J shed 6 bases, with 16 bases lying between them. Germline V CDR1 and CDR2: MNHNS, SASEGT. CDR3 coding DNA: TGTGCCAGCAGTCAAGAAGGTCGGCGCGCTGAAGCTTTCTTT. Protein product: CASSQEGRRAEAFF.

V usage is TRBV11-2 and J usage is TRBJ1-4; D might be TRBD1 (6 bases). This CDR3 spans 18 amino acids. Germline V gene data show CDR1 as SGHAT and CDR2 as FQNNGV. With 3 bases removed from V and 5 bases from J, the gap between germline ends came to 22 bases. The CDR3 DNA reads as TGTGCCAGCAGCTTGCGCGCAGACGGCAGGGGTTTAAATGAAAAACTGTTTTTT. Residues: CASSLRADGRGLNEKLFF.

V and J are TRBV25-1 and TRBJ1-2, with TRBD1 matching over 9 bases. The length of the CDR3 is 16 residues. The V segment lost 5 bases and the J segment 3 bases; nucleotides outside the gene matches: 10. Germline CDR1 is MGHDK and CDR2 is SYGVNS. In DNA form, the CDR3 reads TGTGCCAGCAGTCACCTTAGGGGGGACAGGGACTATGGCTACACCTTC. Translating it yields CASSHLRGDRDYGYTF.

The rearrangement uses TRBV5-1 and TRBJ2-1; the match to TRBD2 covers 11 bases. This CDR3 spans 15 amino acids. The V gene end was trimmed by 4 bases and the J gene end by 9 bases; junction bases not matched to a gene: 9. The germline gives CDR1 SGHRS, CDR2 YFSETQ. CDR3 in amino acids: CASSQLLAGDFEQFF. CDR3 coding DNA: TGCGCCAGCAGCCAACTACTAGCGGGGGACTTTGAGCAGTTCTTC.

This chain joins TRBV2 and TRBJ2-1, with D uncertain. Germline V gene sequence: CDR1 SNHLY, CDR2 FYNNEI. The CDR3 covers 16 residues. V lost 3 bases and J lost 3, with 15 bases in between. The CDR3 sequence: CASSDYGQKDYNEQFF. For the CDR3, the DNA is TGTGCCAGCAGTGATTATGGGCAAAAAGACTACAATGAGCAGTTCTTC.

This sequence joins TRBV2 and TRBJ1-5, with D uncertain. V was pared by 8 bases and J by 2 bases, with 16 bases between. The germline V gene encodes CDR1 SNHLY and CDR2 FYNNEI. This CDR3 contains 15 residues. CDR3 sequence: CASGRTDAGNQPQHF. CDR3 bases: TGTGCCAGCGGACGAACTGACGCAGGCAATCAGCCCCAGCATTTT.